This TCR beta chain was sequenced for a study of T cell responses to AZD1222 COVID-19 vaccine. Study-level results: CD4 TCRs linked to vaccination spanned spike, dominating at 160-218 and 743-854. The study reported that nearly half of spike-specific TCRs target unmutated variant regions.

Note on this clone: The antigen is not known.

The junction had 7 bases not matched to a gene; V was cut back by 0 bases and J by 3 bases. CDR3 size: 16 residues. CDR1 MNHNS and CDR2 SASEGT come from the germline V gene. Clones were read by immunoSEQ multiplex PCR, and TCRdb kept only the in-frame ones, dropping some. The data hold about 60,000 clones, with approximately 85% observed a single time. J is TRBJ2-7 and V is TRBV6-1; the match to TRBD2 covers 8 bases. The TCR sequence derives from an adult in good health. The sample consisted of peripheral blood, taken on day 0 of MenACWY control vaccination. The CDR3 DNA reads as TGTGCCAGCAGTGAAGCTGTAAGCGGGAGCCTCTACGAGCAGTACTTC. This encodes CASSEAVSGSLYEQYF.